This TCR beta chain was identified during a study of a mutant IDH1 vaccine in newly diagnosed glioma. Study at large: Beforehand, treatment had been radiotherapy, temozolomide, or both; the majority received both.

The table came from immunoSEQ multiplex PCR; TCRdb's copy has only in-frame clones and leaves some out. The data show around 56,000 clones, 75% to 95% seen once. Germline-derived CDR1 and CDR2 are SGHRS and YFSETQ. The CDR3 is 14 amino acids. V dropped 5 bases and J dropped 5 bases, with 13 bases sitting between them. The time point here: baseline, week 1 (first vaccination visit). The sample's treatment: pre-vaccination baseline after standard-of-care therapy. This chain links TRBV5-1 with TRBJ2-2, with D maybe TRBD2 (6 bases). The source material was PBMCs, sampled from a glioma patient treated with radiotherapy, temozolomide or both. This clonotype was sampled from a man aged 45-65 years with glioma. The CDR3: CASSSGSGTGELFF. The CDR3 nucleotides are TGCGCCAGCAGTAGTGGGAGCGGGACCGGGGAGCTGTTTTTT.